This passage covers 29 T cell receptor beta chains from one sample sequenced in a study of blood T cell repertoires in COVID-19 (TCRdb year 2020). The library was generated by the immunoSEQ multiplex PCR assay. Drawn from immuneACCESS, this table holds only the in-frame rearrangements with V and J called that TCRdb kept. Clones are partly lost; checked studies trace under half to an unresolved V gene and leave the rest unexplained. This sample gives 70,000 to 100,000 clones in total; roughly 90% of them show up just once. The ten largest clones add up to approximately 4% of the sample. The sample taken for sequencing was peripheral blood. These receptors were taken from a woman aged 80 or over with active or convalescent COVID-19.

V gene TRBV5-1 combines with J gene TRBJ1-5; D is unclear. Germline V gene sequence: CDR1 SGHRS, CDR2 YFSETQ. Trimming left V 4 bases short and J 4 bases short, with 12 bases between. The CDR3 has 14 amino acids. CDR3 sequence (DNA): TGCGCCAGCAGCCCCGGAGCGGGTAATCAGCCCCAGCATTTT. This encodes CASSPGAGNQPQHF.

V is TRBV5-6 and J is TRBJ2-3; no firm D call. Deletions cut 1 base from V and 6 bases from J, with 12 bases between. This CDR3 has 14 residues. Germline V lookup: CDR1 SGHDT, CDR2 YYEEEE. Written as DNA, the CDR3 is TGTGCCAGCAGCTTGATCCAGGATGGGGATACGCAGTATTTT. It translates to CASSLIQDGDTQYF.

The chain carries TRBV20-1 and TRBJ1-3; D remains unclear. Germline lookup yields CDR1 DFQATT and CDR2 SNEGSKA (reference sequence). The V end lost 3 bases, the J end lost 0 bases, and 9 bases lay between the germline ends. The CDR3 covers 14 residues. The CDR3 DNA reads as TGCAGTGCTAGTTCAGCGTACTCTGGAAACACCATATATTTT. Translated: CSASSAYSGNTIYF.

The chain uses TRBV20-1 and TRBJ1-1; D remains unclear. The V gene lost 3 bases and the J gene lost 1 base, with 12 bases spanning the gap. The CDR3 totals 14 residues. Germline CDR1 reads DFQATT; CDR2 reads SNEGSKA (reference sequence). CDR3 amino acids: CSASRSAGNTEAFF. The CDR3 nucleotides read TGCAGTGCTAGTAGGTCGGCGGGGAACACTGAAGCTTTCTTT.

V gene TRBV18 combines with J gene TRBJ2-3; 7 nucleotides align to TRBD2. J lost 3 bases, V lost 5 bases, and 2 bases had no gene match. CDR3 length equals 13 residues. Germline CDR1 reads KGHSH; CDR2 reads LQKENI. As DNA, the CDR3 is TGTGCCAGCTCAGAGGGAGGGACAGATACGCAGTATTTT. Translation gives CASSEGGTDTQYF.

The chain is built from TRBV3-1 (or the pseudogene TRBV3-2) and TRBJ2-1; TRBD2 might be the D (6 bases). From germline, CDR1 is LGHDT and CDR2 YNNKEL (reference sequence). This CDR3 spans 15 amino acids. The ends were cut back, 3 bases at V and 4 bases at J, with 13 bases in the middle. As DNA, the CDR3 is TGTGCCAGCAGCCAGATACGGCGGGAATACAATGAGCAGTTCTTC. This translates into CASSQIRREYNEQFF.

This clone was detected a few times. This chain links TRBV28 with TRBJ2-7; D gene uncertain. The V gene's germline CDR1 is MDHEN and CDR2 SYDVKM. V was pared by 7 bases and J by 3 bases, with 16 bases between. The CDR3 extends over 14 amino acids. The CDR3 is CASKPPGPFYEQYF. CDR3 in DNA: TGTGCCAGCAAACCCCCGGGTCCTTTCTACGAGCAGTACTTC.

The chain joins TRBV27 to TRBJ2-1, with D perhaps TRBD1 (6 bases). This CDR3 has 14 residues. Germline lookup yields CDR1 MNHEY and CDR2 SMNVEV (reference sequence). V lost 3 bases, J lost 6 bases, and 12 bases lay in between. The CDR3 is CASSFLGGGNEQFF. The CDR3 region has the DNA TGTGCCAGCAGTTTCTTAGGGGGTGGCAATGAGCAGTTCTTC.

This sequence joins TRBV7-7 and TRBJ2-2; 14 bases are a match to TRBD2. This CDR3 spans 15 amino acids. Trimming at V came to 5 bases and at J to 6 bases, leaving 2 bases not matched to a gene. CDR1 is SSHAT, CDR2 FNYEAQ, per germline (reference sequence). The CDR3 nucleotides read TGTGCCAGCAGCGGGACTAGCGGGAGACCCGGGGAGCTGTTTTTT. Its translation: CASSGTSGRPGELFF.

J is TRBJ2-2 and V is TRBV19; perhaps TRBD1 as D (5 bases). V shed 3 bases and J shed 2 bases, with 10 bases lying between them. Looked up from germline, CDR1 is LNHDA and CDR2 is SQIVND (reference sequence). The CDR3 runs 15 residues. CDR3 residues: CASSMGQFNTGELFF. DNA for the CDR3: TGTGCCAGTAGTATGGGGCAATTTAACACCGGGGAGCTGTTTTTT. Combining the CDR3 with reference TRBV19 and TRBJ2-2 gives the whole variable domain DGGITQSPKYLFRKEGQNVTLSCEQNLNHDAMYWYRQDPGQGLRLIYYSQIVNDFQKGDIAEGYSVSREKKESFPLTVTSAQKNPTAFYLCASSMGQFNTGELFFGEGSRLTVL.

V usage is TRBV5-1 and J usage is TRBJ2-5; D perhaps matches TRBD2 (6 bases). Per the germline V gene, CDR1 is SGHRS and CDR2 is YFSETQ. The CDR3 spans 16 residues. V shed 5 bases and J shed 2 bases, with 19 bases lying between them. CDR3 region: CASRLQPGLGQETQYF. The DNA of the CDR3 is TGCGCCAGCAGATTACAGCCGGGACTCGGGCAAGAGACCCAGTACTTC.

This clone was found a few times. V is TRBV6-1 and J is TRBJ1-5; 9 nucleotides match TRBD1. The CDR3 is made up of 14 amino acids. V shed 5 bases, J shed 6 bases, and the junction held 5 bases outside the gene matches. Germline assignment: CDR1 MNHNS and CDR2 SASEGT. The CDR3 spells CASSKDRGAQPQHF. CDR3 in DNA: TGTGCCAGCAGTAAGGACAGGGGAGCTCAGCCCCAGCATTTT.

This chain uses TRBV27 with TRBJ2-1; 9 bases match TRBD2. CDR3 size: 15 residues. Germline CDR1 is MNHEY and CDR2 is SMNVEV (reference sequence). The ends lost 3 bases at V and 4 bases at J; junction bases unmatched: 4. The CDR3 loop is CASSFGGREYNEQFF. CDR3 DNA sequence: TGTGCCAGCAGTTTCGGCGGGAGGGAGTACAATGAGCAGTTCTTC.

The V and J genes are TRBV6-2 or TRBV6-3 and TRBJ2-4; 12 positions match TRBD2. From germline, CDR1 is MNHEY and CDR2 SVGEGT. Losses at the gene ends were 4 bases for V and 3 bases for J; bases not matched to a gene: 7. This CDR3 region has 17 residues. Here the CDR3 DNA reads TGTGCCAGCAGTTTCCCTAGCGGGAGGGCTGACAAAAACATTCAGTACTTC. It yields the protein CASSFPSGRADKNIQYF.

This rearrangement joins TRBV20-1 to TRBJ1-1; TRBD1 matches 12 bases. J gave up 10 bases and V 3 bases, and 12 bases lay outside the gene matches. Germline V gene data show CDR1 as DFQATT and CDR2 as SNEGSKA (reference sequence). The length of the CDR3 is 15 residues. This CDR3 reads CSASRDGTGGRRAFF. The CDR3 region has the DNA TGCAGTGCTAGTCGTGACGGGACAGGGGGCCGAAGAGCTTTCTTT.

The chain has TRBV7-9 and TRBJ2-7; no clear D. Per the germline V gene, CDR1 is SEHNR and CDR2 is FQNEAQ (reference sequence). The CDR3 covers 14 residues. The V and J ends lost 1 base and 2 bases respectively, with 9 bases between them. CDR3 amino acids: CASSLGQPPYEQYF. CDR3 nucleotide sequence: TGTGCCAGCAGCTTAGGGCAACCCCCCTACGAGCAGTACTTC.

This clone appeared once. The chain employs TRBV28 and TRBJ1-4, with a tentative D call TRBD1 (6 bases). CDR1 MDHEN and CDR2 SYDVKM come from the germline V gene. Deletions cut 5 bases from V and 2 bases from J, with 9 bases between. This CDR3 contains 14 residues. Written as DNA, the CDR3 is TGTGCCAGCAGTAGCACAGGGACTAATGAAAAACTGTTTTTT. Translated, it gives CASSSTGTNEKLFF.

CDR3 amino acids: CASSPLQEYTPLHF. The CDR3 DNA reads TGTGCCAGCAGCCCCCTACAGGAATATACACCCCTCCACTTT. J is TRBJ1-6 and V is TRBV27; D possibly corresponds to TRBD1 (5 bases). Between the trimmed V and J ends, which lost 6 bases and 11 bases, there was a span of 17 bases. The CDR3 has 14 residues. Per the germline V gene, CDR1 is MNHEY and CDR2 is SMNVEV (reference sequence).

The chain recombines TRBV24-1 with TRBJ2-7, with D possibly matching TRBD2 (5 bases). V lost 4 bases to trimming and J lost 9 bases, with 15 bases between them. The germline CDR1 and CDR2 sequences are KGHDR and SFDVKD. The CDR3 has 13 residues. CDR3 bases: TGTGCCACCAGTGACCGGGCTAGCTCCGGGCAGTACTTC. Amino acid sequence: CATSDRASSGQYF.

On this clone itself: Compared with germline, one end of the junction differs, possibly owing to a read error. The CDR3 DNA follows: TGTGCCAGCAGCGTAGCGGGAGGGACCCATGAGCAGTTCTTC. Amino acid sequence: CASSVAGGTHEQFF. The chain is built from TRBV7-8 and TRBJ2-1; 11 nucleotides align to TRBD2. Germline assignment: CDR1 SGHVS and CDR2 FQNEAQ. CDR3 length: 14 amino acids.

V and J are TRBV28 and TRBJ2-7, with 7 bases fitting TRBD1. The CDR3 sequence is 15 residues long. CDR1 is MDHEN and CDR2 is SYDVKM in the germline V gene. V gave up 2 bases and J gave up 1 base; unmatched junction bases: 5. The CDR3 sequence: CASSLPLTGSYEQYF. CDR3 DNA: TGTGCCAGCAGTTTACCGTTGACAGGGTCCTACGAGCAGTACTTC.

This rearrangement joins TRBV7-2 to TRBJ2-7, with 8 bases that match TRBD2. CDR1 and CDR2 (germline): SGHTA, FQGNSA. Germline trimming cut 5 bases from V and 6 bases from J; bases unmatched to any gene: 18. The CDR3 loop spans 17 amino acids. CDR3 region: CASSPFVWSGSSGEQYF. The DNA of the CDR3 is TGTGCCAGCAGCCCTTTCGTGTGGAGCGGGAGTTCAGGCGAGCAGTACTTC.

The V gene is TRBV19, the J gene TRBJ1-2; a weak D match, TRBD1 (5 bases). Trimming shortened V by 1 base and J by 2 bases, and 23 bases separated the two germline ends. The CDR3 is 19 residues long. Germline lookup yields CDR1 LNHDA and CDR2 SQIVND (reference sequence). CDR3 bases: TGTGCCAGTAGTATAGGACCGGGGGGTGCTTCTCTACAAAACTATGGCTACACCTTC. Translated, it gives CASSIGPGGASLQNYGYTF.

V gene TRBV6-5 combines with J gene TRBJ2-5; 8 bases align to TRBD1. Germline CDR1 is MNHEY and CDR2 is SVGAGI. The CDR3 sequence is 16 residues long. V lost 2 bases and J lost 5; bases outside the gene matches: 10. DNA of the CDR3: TGTGCCAGCAGTTACCGGGACAGGACTGGTAGGGAGACCCAGTACTTC. It is translated as CASSYRDRTGRETQYF.

The V and J genes are TRBV6-6 and TRBJ1-5; maybe TRBD1 (5 bases). Germline V lookup: CDR1 MNHNY, CDR2 SVGAGI (reference sequence). This CDR3 comprises 13 residues. Trimming pared 2 bases from V and 4 bases from J, leaving 6 bases between. The CDR3 bases are TGTGCCAGCAGTTACCGGGGGAATCAGCCCCAGCATTTT. It translates to CASSYRGNQPQHF.

The rearrangement joins TRBV20-1 to TRBJ2-2, with D uncertain. Deletions cut 3 bases from V and 1 base from J, with 9 bases between. In germline, CDR1 is DFQATT, CDR2 SNEGSKA (reference sequence). The CDR3 runs to 14 residues. The CDR3 region has the DNA TGCAGTGCTAGTAACTCAGGGAACACCGGGGAGCTGTTTTTT. Its translation is CSASNSGNTGELFF.

The V call is TRBV10-3, the J call TRBJ2-7; TRBD2 agrees at 12 bases. Germline V gene lookup returns CDR1 ENHRY and CDR2 SYGVKD. CDR3 length: 16 amino acids. Trimming took 0 bases from V and 5 from J; bases not matched to a gene: 5. The CDR3 here is CAISESSSGRVNEQYF. CDR3 DNA sequence: TGTGCCATCAGTGAGTCTTCTAGCGGGAGGGTAAACGAGCAGTACTTC.

This chain uses TRBV7-9 with TRBJ1-2; 9 nucleotides agree with TRBD1. V lost 5 bases, J lost 5 bases, and 12 bases stayed unmatched. Germline-derived CDR1 and CDR2 are SEHNR and FQNEAQ (reference sequence). The CDR3 covers 16 residues. CDR3 in amino acids: CASSPTGTGQKYGYTF. Here the CDR3 DNA reads TGTGCCAGCAGCCCAACTGGGACAGGGCAGAAGTATGGCTACACCTTC.

This clone has only one observation. The CDR3 here is CASSQDPSGRGETQYF. CDR3 nucleotides: TGCGCCAGCAGCCAAGATCCTAGCGGGAGAGGAGAGACCCAGTACTTC. The chain carries TRBV4-1 and TRBJ2-5; 10 bases are a match to TRBD2. CDR3 length: 16 residues. The V and J ends lost 0 bases and 4 bases, in that order; junction bases with no gene match: 5. The germline V gene has CDR1 MGHRA and CDR2 YSYEKL.